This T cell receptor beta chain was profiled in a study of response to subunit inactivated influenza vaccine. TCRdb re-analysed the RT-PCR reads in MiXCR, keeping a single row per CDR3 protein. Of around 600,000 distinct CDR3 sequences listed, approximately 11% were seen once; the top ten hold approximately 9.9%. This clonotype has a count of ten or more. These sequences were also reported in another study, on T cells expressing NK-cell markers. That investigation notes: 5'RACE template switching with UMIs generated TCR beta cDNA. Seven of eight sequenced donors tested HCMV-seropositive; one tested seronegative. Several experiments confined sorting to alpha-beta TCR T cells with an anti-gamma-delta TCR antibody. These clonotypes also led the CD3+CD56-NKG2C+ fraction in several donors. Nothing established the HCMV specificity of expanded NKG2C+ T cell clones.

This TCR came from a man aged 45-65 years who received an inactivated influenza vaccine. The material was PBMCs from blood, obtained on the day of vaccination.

CDR3 region: CASSTGTSGAYNEQFF. CDR3 DNA: TGTGCCAGCAGCACTGGGACTAGCGGGGCCTACAATGAGCAGTTCTTC. The chain carries TRBV27 and TRBJ2-1; 13 nucleotides line up with TRBD2. The V gene end was trimmed by 6 bases and the J gene end by 2 bases; junction bases not matched to a gene: 4. Germline V lookup: CDR1 MNHEY, CDR2 SMNVEV (reference sequence). This CDR3 comprises 16 residues.